The clone carrying this T cell receptor beta chain has just a few counts. The antigen is unknown. The sample comes from a study of identical twins. Findings and caveats of the study: Fewer insertions were carried by abundant cord blood beta clonotypes, but none was seen in memory repertoires. Weaker excess twin sharing was observed in beta out-of-frame sequences.

The J segment lost 3 bases and the V segment lost 2 bases, leaving 5 bases of the junction unmatched. This CDR3 has 15 amino acids. The germline V gene encodes CDR1 MNHEY and CDR2 SVGAGI. TCRdb re-called the 5' RACE reads with MiXCR, one entry per CDR3 protein. Of roughly 720,000 distinct CDR3 sequences listed, 15% to 20% are singletons. A further study also used this sample, focusing on T cells expressing NK-cell markers. That source notes: The authors sequenced eight donors, of whom seven were HCMV-seropositive and one was seronegative. The study found these clonotypes also leading the CD3+CD56-NKG2C+ fraction in a few donors.

Sequencing was done on a sample of PBMCs. The clonotype originates from a woman aged 18-35 years in good health. The chain employs TRBV6-5 and TRBJ2-5; 8 bases align to TRBD2. The CDR3 DNA reads TGTGCCAGCAGTTACCAGCGGGGGCGGGAAGAGACCCAGTACTTC. This sequence encodes CASSYQRGREETQYF.